These T cell receptor beta chains were read from a single sample in a study of beta chain features in type 1 diabetes. Assay used: immunoSEQ multiplex PCR; TCRdb lists only in-frame clones, some missing. This sample has under 950,000 clones; about a sixth occur once, and the top ten carry 0.023%. What was sequenced was naive CD4+ T cells from blood. These receptor sequences come from a woman under 30 in good health. Both conserved end residues are trimmed from each CDR3.

v_call	cdr3_aa
TRBV9	ASSVAGFRSYNEQF
TRBV19	ASTQGPQDQPQH
TRBV7-9	ASSDRGGTGFVGYT
TRBV25-1	ASSEGTGIVQETQY
TRBV4-3	ASSQSGQGLNTIY
TRBV5-8	ASSLVEGAANEKLF
TRBV7-9	AGATGLSYNEQF
TRBV6-5	ASSYDGAFTQY
TRBV5-6	ASSLKRQGLYTEAF
TRBV9	ASSVGAWGEAF
TRBV9	ASSVVGGGYT
TRBV5-1	ASSLRRITANEQF
TRBV28	ASRPGQGGEKLF
TRBV7-8	ASSFGRGVIRYT
TRBV9	ASSVAGGYTDTQY
TRBV10-3	AISDSGRPITGELF
TRBV6-6	ASSPGAYEQY
TRBV5-5	ASSLQTGGKEAQH
TRBV18	ASSREETQY
TRBV18	ASSPPNRNEQF
TRBV28	ASSDRDRSTFRAYEQY
TRBV21-1	ASSKWGTGHYEQY
TRBV7-3	ASSSGLWETQY
TRBV19	ASSTLVNEQF
TRBV7-9	ASSSQLNRRTEAF
TRBV27	ATEGGANEQY
TRBV23-1	ASSQTFGQSGELF
TRBV5-1	ASSVGTTGFTGELF
TRBV7-9	ASSLSLASTYEQY
TRBV7-3	ASSLGGASDEQF
TRBV5-1	ASSSQGARETQY
TRBV27	ASSPFRGTVGNQPQH
TRBV7-2	ASSLARAKGGYEQY
TRBV7-9	ASSLGQYNEQF
TRBV7-2	ASTSRRAGRDTQY
TRBV7-3	ASSPGTANYGYT
TRBV10-3	AISPGRFEAF
TRBV18	ATTAGTAYNEQF
TRBV28	ASSLLGGSAETQY
TRBV5-6	ASSLGLAGADTQY